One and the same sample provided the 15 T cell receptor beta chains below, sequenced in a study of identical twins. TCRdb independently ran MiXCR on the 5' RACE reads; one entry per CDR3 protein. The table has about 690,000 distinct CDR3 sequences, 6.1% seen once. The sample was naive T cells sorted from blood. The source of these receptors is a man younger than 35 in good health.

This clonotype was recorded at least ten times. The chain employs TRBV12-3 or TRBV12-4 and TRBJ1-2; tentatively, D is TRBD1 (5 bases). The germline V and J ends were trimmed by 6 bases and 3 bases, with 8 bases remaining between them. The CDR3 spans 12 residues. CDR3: CASSRQHYGYTF. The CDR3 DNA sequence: TGTGCCAGCAGCCGACAGCACTATGGCTACACCTTC.

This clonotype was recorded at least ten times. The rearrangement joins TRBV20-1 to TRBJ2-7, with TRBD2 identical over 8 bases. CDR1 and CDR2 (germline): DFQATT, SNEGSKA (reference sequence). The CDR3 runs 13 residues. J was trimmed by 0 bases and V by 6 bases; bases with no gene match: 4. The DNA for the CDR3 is TGCAGTGCGAACAGCGGGAGCTCCTACGAGCAGTACTTC. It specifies CSANSGSSYEQYF.

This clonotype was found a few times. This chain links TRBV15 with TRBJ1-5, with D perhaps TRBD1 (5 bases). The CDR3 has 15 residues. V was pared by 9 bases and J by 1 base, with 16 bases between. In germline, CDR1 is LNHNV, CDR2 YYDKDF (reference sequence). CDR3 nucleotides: TGTGCCACAACTGCGGGGGTAGAGAGCAATCAGCCCCAGCATTTT. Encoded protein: CATTAGVESNQPQHF.

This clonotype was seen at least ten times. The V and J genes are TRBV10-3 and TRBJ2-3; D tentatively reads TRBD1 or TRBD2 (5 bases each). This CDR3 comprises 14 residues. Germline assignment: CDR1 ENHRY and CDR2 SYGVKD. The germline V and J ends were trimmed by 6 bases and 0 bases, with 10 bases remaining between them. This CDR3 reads CAIRGTTSTDTQYF. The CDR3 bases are TGTGCCATCAGAGGGACCACTAGCACAGATACGCAGTATTTT.

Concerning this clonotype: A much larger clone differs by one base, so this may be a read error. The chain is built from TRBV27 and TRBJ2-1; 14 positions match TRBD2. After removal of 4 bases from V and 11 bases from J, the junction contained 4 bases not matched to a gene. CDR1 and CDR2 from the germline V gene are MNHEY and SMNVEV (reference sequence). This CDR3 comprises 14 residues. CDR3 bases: TGTGCCAGCAGTTCGGGACTAGCGGGAGCTAAGCAGTTCTTC. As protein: CASSSGLAGAKQFF.

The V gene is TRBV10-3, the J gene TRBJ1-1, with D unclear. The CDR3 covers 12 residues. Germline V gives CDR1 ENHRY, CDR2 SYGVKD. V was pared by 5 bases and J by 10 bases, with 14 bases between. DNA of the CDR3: TGTGCCATCAGTATCGACGGGGAGAGAGCTTTCTTT. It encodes CAISIDGERAFF.

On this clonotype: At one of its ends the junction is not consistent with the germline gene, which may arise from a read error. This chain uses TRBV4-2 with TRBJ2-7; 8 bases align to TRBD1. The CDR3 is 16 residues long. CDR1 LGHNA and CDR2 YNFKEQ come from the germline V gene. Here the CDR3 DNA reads TGTGCCAGCAGCCCACTAGCAGGACAGGGCTCCCACGAGCAGTACTTC. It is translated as CASSPLAGQGSHEQYF.

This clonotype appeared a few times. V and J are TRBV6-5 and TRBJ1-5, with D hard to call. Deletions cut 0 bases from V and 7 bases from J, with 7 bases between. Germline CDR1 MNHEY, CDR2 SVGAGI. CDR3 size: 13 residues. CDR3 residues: CASSYSRAQPQHF. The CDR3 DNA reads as TGTGCCAGCAGTTACTCGAGGGCGCAGCCCCAGCATTTT.

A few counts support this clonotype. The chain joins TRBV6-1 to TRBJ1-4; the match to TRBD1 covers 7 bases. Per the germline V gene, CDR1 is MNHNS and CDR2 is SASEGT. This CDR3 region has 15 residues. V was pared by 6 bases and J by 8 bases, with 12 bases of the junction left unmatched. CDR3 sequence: CASRQQGPRSEKLFF. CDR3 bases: TGTGCCAGCAGGCAACAGGGGCCCCGGTCCGAAAAACTGTTTTTT.

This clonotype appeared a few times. The CDR3 loop reads CASSPRQNSGANVLTF. CDR3 sequence (DNA): TGTGCCAGCAGCCCCAGACAAAACTCTGGGGCCAACGTCCTGACTTTC. V gene TRBV27 combines with J gene TRBJ2-6; D remains unclear. The CDR3 is 16 residues long. V shed 6 bases and J shed 0 bases, with 12 bases lying between them. Germline V CDR1 and CDR2: MNHEY, SMNVEV (reference sequence).

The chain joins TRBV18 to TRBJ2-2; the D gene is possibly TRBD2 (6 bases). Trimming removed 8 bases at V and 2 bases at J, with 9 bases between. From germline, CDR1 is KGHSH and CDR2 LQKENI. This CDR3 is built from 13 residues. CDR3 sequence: CASASVNTGELFF. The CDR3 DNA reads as TGTGCCAGCGCTAGCGTAAACACCGGGGAGCTGTTTTTT.

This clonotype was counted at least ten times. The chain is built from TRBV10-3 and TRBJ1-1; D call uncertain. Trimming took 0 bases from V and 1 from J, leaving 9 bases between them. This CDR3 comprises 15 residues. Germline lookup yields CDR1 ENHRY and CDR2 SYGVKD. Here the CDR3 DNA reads TGTGCCATCAGTGAGTCGAGGCAGGAGAACACTGAAGCTTTCTTT. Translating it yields CAISESRQENTEAFF.

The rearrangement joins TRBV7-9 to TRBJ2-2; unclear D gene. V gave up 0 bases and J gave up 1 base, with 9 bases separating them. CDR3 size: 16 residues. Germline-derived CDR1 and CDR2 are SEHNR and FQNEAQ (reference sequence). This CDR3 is CASSLASRQNTGELFF. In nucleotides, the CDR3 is TGTGCCAGCAGCTTAGCGTCCCGACAGAACACCGGGGAGCTGTTTTTT.

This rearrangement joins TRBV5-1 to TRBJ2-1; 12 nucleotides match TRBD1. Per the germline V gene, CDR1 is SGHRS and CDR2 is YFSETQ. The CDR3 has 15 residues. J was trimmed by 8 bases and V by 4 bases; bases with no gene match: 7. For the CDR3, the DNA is TGCGCCAGCAGCGGCGGGACAGGGGGCTTGGATGAGCAGTTCTTC. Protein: CASSGGTGGLDEQFF.

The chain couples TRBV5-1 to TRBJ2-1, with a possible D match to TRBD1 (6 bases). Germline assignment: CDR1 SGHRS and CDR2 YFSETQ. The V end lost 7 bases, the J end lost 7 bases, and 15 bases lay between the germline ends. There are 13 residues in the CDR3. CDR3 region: CASGSGVGNEQFF. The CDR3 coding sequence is TGCGCCAGCGGATCAGGGGTGGGAAATGAGCAGTTCTTC.